A selection of T cell receptor beta chains follows, all from one sample in a study of response to subunit inactivated influenza vaccine. TCRdb reprocessed the RT-PCR reads via MiXCR and lists one record per CDR3 protein. The table records almost 250,000 distinct CDR3 sequences, over 9% of them present only once. The sequences come from non-naive T cells sorted from PBMCs, collected less than 15 days before vaccination. These receptors all stem from a man in his fifties or sixties who received an inactivated influenza vaccine. Each CDR3 is given with its conserved first and last residue. Each record gives: J gene, clone size, D gene, V gene, CDR3 DNA, CDR3 protein. D genes are given only for firm matches. Some rows mark clone size as missing; the rest say once, few, many or name a class of expanded clone.

j_call: TRBJ2-5
clone_size: -
d_call: -
v_call: TRBV28
cdr3_nt: TGTGCCACTACTCTCGGGGGCCTGCAGCAAGAGACCCAGTACTTC
cdr3_aa: CATTLGGLQQETQYF

j_call: TRBJ2-2
clone_size: few
d_call: -
v_call: TRBV18
cdr3_nt: TGTGCCAGCTCACCACCGCGGACTCGAACCGGGGAGCTGTTTTTT
cdr3_aa: CASSPPRTRTGELFF

j_call: TRBJ2-3
clone_size: -
d_call: TRBD2
v_call: TRBV5-1
cdr3_nt: TGCGCCAGCAGCTCCTCACCTAGCGGGGTGGGAGATACGCAGTATTTT
cdr3_aa: CASSSSPSGVGDTQYF

j_call: TRBJ2-1
clone_size: -
d_call: -
v_call: TRBV7-2
cdr3_nt: TGTGCCAGCAGCTCCCGGGGTCTTGAGCAGTTCTTC
cdr3_aa: CASSSRGLEQFF

j_call: TRBJ2-3
clone_size: many
d_call: TRBD1
v_call: TRBV6-2/TRBV6-3
cdr3_nt: TGTGCCAGCAGTTCGCTGACAGGGTTTGATACGCAGTATTTT
cdr3_aa: CASSSLTGFDTQYF

j_call: TRBJ2-5
clone_size: -
d_call: TRBD2
v_call: TRBV7-2
cdr3_nt: TGTGCCAGCAGCCCGACTAGCGGGGGGGAAGAGACCCAGTACTTC
cdr3_aa: CASSPTSGGEETQYF

j_call: TRBJ2-1
clone_size: few
d_call: -
v_call: TRBV13
cdr3_nt: TGTGCCAGCAGCTTATCAGGACTCCCCAATGAGCAGTTCTTC
cdr3_aa: CASSLSGLPNEQFF

j_call: TRBJ2-2
clone_size: few
d_call: -
v_call: TRBV2
cdr3_nt: TGTGCCAGCGGTTGGGGACCGAACACCGGGGAGCTGTTTTTT
cdr3_aa: CASGWGPNTGELFF

j_call: TRBJ1-1
clone_size: -
d_call: TRBD1
v_call: TRBV7-2
cdr3_nt: TGTGCCAGCACCGGCCGGACAGGATACTACACTGAAGCTTTCTTT
cdr3_aa: CASTGRTGYYTEAFF

j_call: TRBJ2-1
clone_size: -
d_call: TRBD2
v_call: TRBV9
cdr3_nt: TGTGCCAGCAGCGTAGGTATAGCGGGAGTGTACAATGAGCAGTTCTTC
cdr3_aa: CASSVGIAGVYNEQFF

j_call: TRBJ2-1
clone_size: few
d_call: -
v_call: TRBV7-2
cdr3_nt: TGTGCCAGCAGCAACCGGGACCCGGCCTACAATGAGCAGTTCTTC
cdr3_aa: CASSNRDPAYNEQFF

j_call: TRBJ2-3
clone_size: few
d_call: -
v_call: TRBV20-1
cdr3_nt: TGCAGTGCTAGAGAAAACACAGATACGCAGTATTTT
cdr3_aa: CSARENTDTQYF

j_call: TRBJ2-4
clone_size: -
d_call: TRBD1
v_call: TRBV6-4
cdr3_nt: TGTGCCAGCACAAGGACAGGGTGGGAGGCCAAAAACATTCAGTACTTC
cdr3_aa: CASTRTGWEAKNIQYF

j_call: TRBJ1-1
clone_size: -
d_call: -
v_call: TRBV10-3
cdr3_nt: TGTGCCATCAGTGGCCGGAATCGGCGTGGCACTGAAGCTTTCTTT
cdr3_aa: CAISGRNRRGTEAFF

j_call: TRBJ1-5
clone_size: many
d_call: TRBD1
v_call: TRBV6-2/TRBV6-3
cdr3_nt: TGTGCCAGCAGCCCACCGACAGGGGAGGGAAGCAATCAGCCCCAGCATTTT
cdr3_aa: CASSPPTGEGSNQPQHF

j_call: TRBJ2-2
clone_size: -
d_call: -
v_call: TRBV18
cdr3_nt: TGTGCCAGCTCACCAGGGTCCACCACCGGGGAGCTGTTTTTT
cdr3_aa: CASSPGSTTGELFF

j_call: TRBJ1-1
clone_size: few
d_call: TRBD1
v_call: TRBV5-1
cdr3_nt: TGCGCCAGCAAAACGGGACAGATTGGTGAAGCTTTCTTT
cdr3_aa: CASKTGQIGEAFF

j_call: TRBJ1-5
clone_size: -
d_call: TRBD1
v_call: TRBV20-1
cdr3_nt: TGCACTGCTAGAGATCTTAGAACTGAGACAGGGGATCAGCCCCAGCATTTT
cdr3_aa: CTARDLRTETGDQPQHF

j_call: TRBJ2-3
clone_size: many
d_call: -
v_call: TRBV7-2
cdr3_nt: TGTGCCAGCAGCTTAGGCGCAGATACGCAGTATTTT
cdr3_aa: CASSLGADTQYF

j_call: TRBJ2-1
clone_size: many
d_call: -
v_call: TRBV2
cdr3_nt: TGTGCCAGCAGTGAAGGTTCCTGGGGTGAGCAGTTCTTC
cdr3_aa: CASSEGSWGEQFF

j_call: TRBJ2-2
clone_size: few
d_call: TRBD1
v_call: TRBV4-3
cdr3_nt: TGCGCCAGCAGCCAAACAGGGGGCGGCGGGGAGCTGTTTTTT
cdr3_aa: CASSQTGGGGELFF

j_call: TRBJ2-4
clone_size: few
d_call: -
v_call: TRBV11-2
cdr3_nt: TGTGCCAGCAGCTTGACTACCGAAAACATTCAGTACTTC
cdr3_aa: CASSLTTENIQYF

j_call: TRBJ2-1
clone_size: -
d_call: TRBD2
v_call: TRBV7-6
cdr3_nt: TGTGCCAGCAGCCTAAATAGATCTAGCGGGACCCCAGGTTATGAGCAGTTCTTC
cdr3_aa: CASSLNRSSGTPGYEQFF

j_call: TRBJ2-7
clone_size: -
d_call: TRBD1
v_call: TRBV4-3
cdr3_nt: TGCGCCAGCAGCCAAGAAGTGTATCCAGGGGGCCTTCGGTACGAGCAGTACTTC
cdr3_aa: CASSQEVYPGGLRYEQYF

j_call: TRBJ1-4
clone_size: many
d_call: -
v_call: TRBV5-1
cdr3_nt: TGCGCCAGCAGCTTGGGAAGACCGCCTGAAAAACTGTTTTTT
cdr3_aa: CASSLGRPPEKLFF

j_call: TRBJ2-1
clone_size: few
d_call: -
v_call: TRBV5-6
cdr3_nt: TGTGCCAGCAGCTTTGGACGGCGCAATGAGCAGTTCTTC
cdr3_aa: CASSFGRRNEQFF

j_call: TRBJ2-6
clone_size: -
d_call: -
v_call: TRBV5-1
cdr3_nt: TGCGCCAGCAGCCAAACTCTCTCTGGGGCCAACGTCCTGACTTTC
cdr3_aa: CASSQTLSGANVLTF

j_call: TRBJ1-2
clone_size: few
d_call: TRBD1
v_call: TRBV4-2
cdr3_nt: TGTGCCAGCAGCCAAGCATCCGGGACAGGGGGCAGGGGCTACACCTTC
cdr3_aa: CASSQASGTGGRGYTF